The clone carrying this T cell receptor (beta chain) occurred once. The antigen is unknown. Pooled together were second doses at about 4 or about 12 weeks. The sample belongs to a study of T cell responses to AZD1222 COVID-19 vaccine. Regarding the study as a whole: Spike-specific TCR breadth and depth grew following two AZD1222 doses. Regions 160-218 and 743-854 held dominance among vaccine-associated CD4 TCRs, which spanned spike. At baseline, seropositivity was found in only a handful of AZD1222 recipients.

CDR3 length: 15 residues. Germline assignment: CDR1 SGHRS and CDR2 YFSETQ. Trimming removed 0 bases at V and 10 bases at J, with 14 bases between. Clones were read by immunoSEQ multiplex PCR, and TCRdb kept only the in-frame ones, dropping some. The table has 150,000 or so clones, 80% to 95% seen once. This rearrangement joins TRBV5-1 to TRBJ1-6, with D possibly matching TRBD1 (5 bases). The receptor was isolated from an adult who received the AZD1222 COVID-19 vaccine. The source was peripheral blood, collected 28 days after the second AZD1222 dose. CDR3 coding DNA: TGCGCCAGCAGCTTGGCCGGGGGAAGGTACTCACCCCTCCACTTT. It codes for CASSLAGGRYSPLHF. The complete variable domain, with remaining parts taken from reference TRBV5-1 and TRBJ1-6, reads KAGVTQTPRYLIKTRGQQVTLSCSPISGHRSVSWYQQTPGQGLQFLFEYFSETQRNKGNFPGRFSGRQFSNSRSEMNVSTLELGDSALYLCASSLAGGRYSPLHFGNGTRLTVT.